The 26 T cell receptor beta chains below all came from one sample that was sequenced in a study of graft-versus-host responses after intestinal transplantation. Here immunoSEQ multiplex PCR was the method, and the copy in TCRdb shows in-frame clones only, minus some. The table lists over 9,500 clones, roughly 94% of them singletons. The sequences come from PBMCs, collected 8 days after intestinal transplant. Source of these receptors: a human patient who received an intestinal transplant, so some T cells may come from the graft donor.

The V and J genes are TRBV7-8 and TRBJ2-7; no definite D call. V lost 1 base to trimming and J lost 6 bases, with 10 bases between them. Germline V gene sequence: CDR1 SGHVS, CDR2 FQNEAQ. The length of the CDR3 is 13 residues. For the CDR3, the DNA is TGTGCCAGCAGCTTAGGACTTGAGGCCGAGCAGTACTTC. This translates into CASSLGLEAEQYF.

The CDR3 here is CASSLMGANTEAFF. CDR3 nucleotide sequence: TGTGCCAGCAGCTTAATGGGGGCTAACACTGAAGCTTTCTTT. The chain uses TRBV7-9 and TRBJ1-1, with a tentative D call TRBD1 (6 bases). V was pared by 2 bases and J by 2 bases, with 9 bases between. The germline V gene has CDR1 SEHNR and CDR2 FQNEAQ (reference sequence). The CDR3 has 14 residues.

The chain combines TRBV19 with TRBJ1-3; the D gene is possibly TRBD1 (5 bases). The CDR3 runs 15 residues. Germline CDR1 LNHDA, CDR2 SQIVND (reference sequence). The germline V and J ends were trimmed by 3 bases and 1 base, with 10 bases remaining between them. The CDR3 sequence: CASSIGTGSGNTIYF. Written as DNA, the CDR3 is TGTGCCAGTAGTATCGGTACAGGATCTGGAAACACCATATATTTT. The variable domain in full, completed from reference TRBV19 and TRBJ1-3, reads DGGITQSPKYLFRKEGQNVTLSCEQNLNHDAMYWYRQDPGQGLRLIYYSQIVNDFQKGDIAEGYSVSREKKESFPLTVTSAQKNPTAFYLCASSIGTGSGNTIYFGEGSWLTVV.

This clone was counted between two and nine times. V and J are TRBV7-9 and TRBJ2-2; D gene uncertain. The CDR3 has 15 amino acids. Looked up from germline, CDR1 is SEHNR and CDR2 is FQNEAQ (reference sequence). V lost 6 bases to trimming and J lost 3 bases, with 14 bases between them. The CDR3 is CASRSLVGDTGELFF. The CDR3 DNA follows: TGTGCCAGCAGATCCCTGGTTGGGGACACCGGGGAGCTGTTTTTT.

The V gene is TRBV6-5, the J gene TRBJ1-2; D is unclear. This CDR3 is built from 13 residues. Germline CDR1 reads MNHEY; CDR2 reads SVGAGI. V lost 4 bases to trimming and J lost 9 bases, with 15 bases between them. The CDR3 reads CASSSSRSISYTF. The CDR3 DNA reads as TGTGCCAGCAGTTCGTCCAGATCTATTAGCTACACCTTC.

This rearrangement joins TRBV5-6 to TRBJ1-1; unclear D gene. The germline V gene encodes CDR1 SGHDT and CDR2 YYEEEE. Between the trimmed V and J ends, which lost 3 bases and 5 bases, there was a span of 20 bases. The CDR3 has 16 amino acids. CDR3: CASSSPSARGGTEAFF. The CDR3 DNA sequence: TGTGCCAGCAGCTCCCCTTCGGCACGAGGAGGTACTGAAGCTTTCTTT.

The CDR3 protein is CASSLGQTRVRDTQYF. The CDR3 DNA follows: TGCGCCAGCAGCTTGGGACAGACTAGAGTTCGAGATACGCAGTATTTT. The chain combines TRBV5-1 with TRBJ2-3, with a weak D call TRBD2 (6 bases). CDR3 length: 16 amino acids. Germline V gene lookup returns CDR1 SGHRS and CDR2 YFSETQ. V was clipped by 0 bases and J by 5 bases, with 16 bases between them.

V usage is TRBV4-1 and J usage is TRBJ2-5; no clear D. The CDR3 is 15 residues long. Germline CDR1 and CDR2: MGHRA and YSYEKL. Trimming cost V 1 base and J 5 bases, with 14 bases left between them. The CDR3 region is CASSQATVGRETQYF. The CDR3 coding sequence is TGCGCCAGCAGCCAAGCCACCGTCGGCCGGGAGACCCAGTACTTC.

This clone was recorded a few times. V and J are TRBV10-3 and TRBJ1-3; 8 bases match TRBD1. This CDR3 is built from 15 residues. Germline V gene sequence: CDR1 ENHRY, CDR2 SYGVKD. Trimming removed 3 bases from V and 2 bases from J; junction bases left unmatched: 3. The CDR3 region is CAISDNRGAGNTIYF. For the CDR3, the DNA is TGTGCCATCAGTGATAACAGGGGGGCTGGAAACACCATATATTTT.

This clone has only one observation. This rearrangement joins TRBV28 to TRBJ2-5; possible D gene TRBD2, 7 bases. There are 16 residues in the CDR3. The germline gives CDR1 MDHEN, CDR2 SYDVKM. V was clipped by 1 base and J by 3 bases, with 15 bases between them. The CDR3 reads CASSLSAGATEETQYF. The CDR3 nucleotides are TGTGCCAGCAGTTTATCTGCGGGGGCTACGGAAGAGACCCAGTACTTC.

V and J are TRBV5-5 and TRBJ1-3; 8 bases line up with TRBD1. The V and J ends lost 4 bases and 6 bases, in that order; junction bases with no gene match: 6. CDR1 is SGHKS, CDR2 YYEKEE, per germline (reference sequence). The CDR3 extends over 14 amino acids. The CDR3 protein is CASSATGALNTIYF. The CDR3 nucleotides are TGTGCCAGCAGCGCGACAGGGGCATTAAACACCATATATTTT.

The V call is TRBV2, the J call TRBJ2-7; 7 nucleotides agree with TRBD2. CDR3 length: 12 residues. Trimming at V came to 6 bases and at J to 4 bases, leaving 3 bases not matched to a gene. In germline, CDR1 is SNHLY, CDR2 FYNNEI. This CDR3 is CASSQAGYEQYF. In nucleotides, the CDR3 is TGTGCCAGCAGCCAAGCGGGATACGAGCAGTACTTC.

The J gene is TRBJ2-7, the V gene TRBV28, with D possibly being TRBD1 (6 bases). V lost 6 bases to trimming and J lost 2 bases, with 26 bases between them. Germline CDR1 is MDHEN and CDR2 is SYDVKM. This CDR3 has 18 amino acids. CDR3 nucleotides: TGTGCCAGCAGCAGTTCTTCCCCCCCCGGGACATCACCCTACGAGCAGTACTTC. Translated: CASSSSSPPGTSPYEQYF.

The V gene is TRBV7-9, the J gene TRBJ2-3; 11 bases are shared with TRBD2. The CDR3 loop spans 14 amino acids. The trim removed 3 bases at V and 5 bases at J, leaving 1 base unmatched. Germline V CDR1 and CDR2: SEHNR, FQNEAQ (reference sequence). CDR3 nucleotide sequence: TGTGCCAGCAGCTTTAGCGGGGGGGGAGATACGCAGTATTTT. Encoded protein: CASSFSGGGDTQYF.

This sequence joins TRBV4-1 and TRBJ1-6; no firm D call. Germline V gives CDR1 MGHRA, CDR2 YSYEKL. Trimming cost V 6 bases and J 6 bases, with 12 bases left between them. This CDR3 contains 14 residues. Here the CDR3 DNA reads TGCGCCAGCAGTCTCCCGGGTTCTAATTCACCCCTCCACTTT. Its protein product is CASSLPGSNSPLHF.

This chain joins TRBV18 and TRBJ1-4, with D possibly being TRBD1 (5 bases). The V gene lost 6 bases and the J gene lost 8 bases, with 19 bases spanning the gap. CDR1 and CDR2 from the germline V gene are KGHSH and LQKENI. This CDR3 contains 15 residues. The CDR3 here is CASSPGGQIGEKLFF. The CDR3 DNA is TGTGCCAGCTCCCCTGGAGGACAAATCGGGGAAAAACTGTTTTTT.

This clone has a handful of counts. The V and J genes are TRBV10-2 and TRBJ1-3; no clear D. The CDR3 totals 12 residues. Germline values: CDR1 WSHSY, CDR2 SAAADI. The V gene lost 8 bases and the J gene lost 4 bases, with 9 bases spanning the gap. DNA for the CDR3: TGCGCCAGCGCGGACCCCGGAAACACCATATATTTT. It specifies CASADPGNTIYF.

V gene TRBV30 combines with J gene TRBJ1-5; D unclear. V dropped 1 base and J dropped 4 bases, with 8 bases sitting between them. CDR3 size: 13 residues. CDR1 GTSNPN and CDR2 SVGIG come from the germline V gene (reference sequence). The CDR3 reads CAWSDRVNQPQHF. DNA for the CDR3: TGTGCCTGGAGTGATAGGGTAAATCAGCCCCAGCATTTT.

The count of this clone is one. CDR3: CASSLEGLHDSPLHF. CDR3 DNA: TGCGCCAGCAGCTTGGAAGGACTGCATGATTCACCCCTCCACTTT. This rearrangement joins TRBV5-1 to TRBJ1-6; D unclear. CDR3 size: 15 residues. Germline V CDR1 and CDR2: SGHRS, YFSETQ. Between the trimmed V and J ends, which lost 0 bases and 8 bases, there was a span of 12 bases.

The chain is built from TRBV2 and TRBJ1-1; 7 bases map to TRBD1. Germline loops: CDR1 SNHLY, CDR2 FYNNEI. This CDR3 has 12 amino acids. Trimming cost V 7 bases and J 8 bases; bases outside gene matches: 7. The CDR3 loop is CASTEGAREAFF. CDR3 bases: TGTGCCAGCACTGAGGGGGCAAGGGAAGCTTTCTTT.

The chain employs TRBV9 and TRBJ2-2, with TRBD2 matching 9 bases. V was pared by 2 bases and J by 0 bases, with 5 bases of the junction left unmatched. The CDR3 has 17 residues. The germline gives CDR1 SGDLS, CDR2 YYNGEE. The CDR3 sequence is CASSVKREVANTGELFF. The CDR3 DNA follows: TGTGCCAGCAGCGTTAAGCGGGAGGTAGCGAACACCGGGGAGCTGTTTTTT.

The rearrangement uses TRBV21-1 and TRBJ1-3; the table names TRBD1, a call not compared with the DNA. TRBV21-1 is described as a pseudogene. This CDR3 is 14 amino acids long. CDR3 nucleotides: TGTGCCAGCACTGTTACAGGGACTGGAAACACCATATATTTT. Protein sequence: CASTVTGTGNTIYF.

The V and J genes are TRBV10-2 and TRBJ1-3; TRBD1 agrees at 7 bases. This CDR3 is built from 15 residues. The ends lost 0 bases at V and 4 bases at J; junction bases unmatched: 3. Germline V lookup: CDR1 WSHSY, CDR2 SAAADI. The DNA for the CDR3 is TGCGCCAGCAGTGAGTCCGGGACAGCAGGAAACACCATATATTTT. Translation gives CASSESGTAGNTIYF.

The chain's CDR3 is CASTLGVEMNTEAFF. CDR3 nucleotide sequence: TGTGCCAGCACCCTGGGGGTAGAAATGAACACTGAAGCTTTCTTT. V gene TRBV28 combines with J gene TRBJ1-1; D possibly corresponds to TRBD1 (5 bases). The CDR3 is made up of 15 amino acids. Trimming stripped 7 bases from V and 0 bases from J, with 15 bases between. From germline, CDR1 is MDHEN and CDR2 SYDVKM.

For the CDR3, the DNA is TGTGCCAGTAGTATTGGACAGACTAGCGGGGGGGAAGAGACCCAGTACTTC. Protein: CASSIGQTSGGEETQYF. The chain couples TRBV19 to TRBJ2-5, with 14 positions matching TRBD2. This CDR3 has 17 residues. The germline V gene encodes CDR1 LNHDA and CDR2 SQIVND (reference sequence). The ends lost 3 bases at V and 3 bases at J; junction bases unmatched: 6. Full variable domain (missing parts from reference TRBV19 and TRBJ2-5): DGGITQSPKYLFRKEGQNVTLSCEQNLNHDAMYWYRQDPGQGLRLIYYSQIVNDFQKGDIAEGYSVSREKKESFPLTVTSAQKNPTAFYLCASSIGQTSGGEETQYFGPGTRLLVL.

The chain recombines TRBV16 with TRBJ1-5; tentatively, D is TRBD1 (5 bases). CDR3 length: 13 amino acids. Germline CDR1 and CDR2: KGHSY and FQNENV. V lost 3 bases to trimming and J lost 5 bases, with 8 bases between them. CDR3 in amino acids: CASSHGGYQPQHF. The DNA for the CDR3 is TGTGCCAGCAGCCATGGGGGATATCAGCCCCAGCATTTT.